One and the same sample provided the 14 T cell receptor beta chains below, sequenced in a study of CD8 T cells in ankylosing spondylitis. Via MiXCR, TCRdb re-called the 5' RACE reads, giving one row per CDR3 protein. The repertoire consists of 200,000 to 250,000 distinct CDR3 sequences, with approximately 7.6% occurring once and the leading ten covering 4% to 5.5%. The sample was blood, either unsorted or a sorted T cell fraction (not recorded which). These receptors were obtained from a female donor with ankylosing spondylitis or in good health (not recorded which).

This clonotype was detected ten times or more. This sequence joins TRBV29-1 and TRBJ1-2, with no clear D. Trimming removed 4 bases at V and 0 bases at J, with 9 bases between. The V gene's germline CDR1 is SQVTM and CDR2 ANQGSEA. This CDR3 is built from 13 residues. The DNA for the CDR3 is TGCAGCGTTGCGCAGGTTACTAACTATGGCTACACCTTC. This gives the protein CSVAQVTNYGYTF.

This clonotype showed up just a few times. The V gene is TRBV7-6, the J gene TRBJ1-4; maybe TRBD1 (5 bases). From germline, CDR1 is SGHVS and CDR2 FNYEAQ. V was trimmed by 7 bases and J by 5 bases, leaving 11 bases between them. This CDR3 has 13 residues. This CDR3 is CASKGLGNEKLFF. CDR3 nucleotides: TGTGCCAGCAAGGGACTGGGAAATGAAAAACTGTTTTTT.

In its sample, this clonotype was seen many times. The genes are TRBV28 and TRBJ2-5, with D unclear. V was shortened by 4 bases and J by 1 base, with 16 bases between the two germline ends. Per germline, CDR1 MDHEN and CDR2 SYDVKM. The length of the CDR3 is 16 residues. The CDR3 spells CASSSYGSRAQETQYF. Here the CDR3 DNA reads TGTGCCAGCAGTTCGTATGGGTCCCGGGCCCAAGAGACCCAGTACTTC.

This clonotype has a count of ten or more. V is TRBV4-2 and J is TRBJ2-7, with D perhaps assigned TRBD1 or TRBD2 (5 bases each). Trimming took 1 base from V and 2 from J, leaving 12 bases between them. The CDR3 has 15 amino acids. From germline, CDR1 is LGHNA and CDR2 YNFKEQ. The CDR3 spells CASSQGAGTPYEQYF. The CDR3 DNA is TGTGCCAGCAGCCAAGGAGCCGGGACCCCCTACGAGCAGTACTTC.

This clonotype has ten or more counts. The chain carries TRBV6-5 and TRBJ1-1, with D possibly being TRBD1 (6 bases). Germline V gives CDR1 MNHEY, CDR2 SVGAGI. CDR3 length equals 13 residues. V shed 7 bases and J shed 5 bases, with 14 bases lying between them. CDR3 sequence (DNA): TGTGCCAGCATTAGGGGGGGGGGAACTGAAGCTTTCTTT. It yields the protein CASIRGGGTEAFF.

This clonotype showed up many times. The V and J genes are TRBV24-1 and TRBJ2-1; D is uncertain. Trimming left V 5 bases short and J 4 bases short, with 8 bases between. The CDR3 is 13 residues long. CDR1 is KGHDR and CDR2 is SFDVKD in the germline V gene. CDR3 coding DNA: TGTGCCACCAGTGCACAGTTTTACAATGAGCAGTTCTTC. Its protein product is CATSAQFYNEQFF.

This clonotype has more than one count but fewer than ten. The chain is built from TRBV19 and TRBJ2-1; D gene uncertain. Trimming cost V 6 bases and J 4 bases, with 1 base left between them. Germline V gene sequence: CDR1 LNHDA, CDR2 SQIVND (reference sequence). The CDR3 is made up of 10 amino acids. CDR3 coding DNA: TGTGCCAGTAGGTACAATGAGCAGTTCTTC. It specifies CASRYNEQFF.

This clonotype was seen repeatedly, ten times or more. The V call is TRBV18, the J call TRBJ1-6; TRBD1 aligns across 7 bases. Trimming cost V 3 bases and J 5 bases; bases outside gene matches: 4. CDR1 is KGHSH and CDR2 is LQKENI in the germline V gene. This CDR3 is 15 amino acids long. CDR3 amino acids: CASSPSGTDNSPLHF. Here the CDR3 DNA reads TGTGCCAGCTCACCCTCCGGGACAGATAATTCACCCCTCCACTTT.

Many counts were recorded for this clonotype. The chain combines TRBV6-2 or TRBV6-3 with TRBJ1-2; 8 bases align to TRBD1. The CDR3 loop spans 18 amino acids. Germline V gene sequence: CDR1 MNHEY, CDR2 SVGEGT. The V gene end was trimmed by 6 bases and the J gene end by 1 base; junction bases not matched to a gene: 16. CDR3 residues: CASSQPGTGRFNNYGYTF. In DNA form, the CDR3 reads TGTGCCAGCAGCCAACCGGGGACAGGCCGCTTCAATAACTATGGCTACACCTTC.

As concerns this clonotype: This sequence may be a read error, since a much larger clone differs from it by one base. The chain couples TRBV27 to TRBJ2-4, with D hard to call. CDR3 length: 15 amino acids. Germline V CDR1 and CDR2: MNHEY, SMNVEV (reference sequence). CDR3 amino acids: CASSSLSSAKSIQYF. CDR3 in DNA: TGTGCCAGCAGTTCCCTCTCTTCGGCCAAAAGCATTCAGTACTTC.

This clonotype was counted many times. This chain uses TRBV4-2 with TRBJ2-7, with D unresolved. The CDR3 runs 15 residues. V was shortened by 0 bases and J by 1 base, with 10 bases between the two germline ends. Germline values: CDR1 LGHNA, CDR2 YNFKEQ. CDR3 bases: TGTGCCAGCAGCCAAGATCCTGAGAGATCCTACGAGCAGTACTTC. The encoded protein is CASSQDPERSYEQYF.

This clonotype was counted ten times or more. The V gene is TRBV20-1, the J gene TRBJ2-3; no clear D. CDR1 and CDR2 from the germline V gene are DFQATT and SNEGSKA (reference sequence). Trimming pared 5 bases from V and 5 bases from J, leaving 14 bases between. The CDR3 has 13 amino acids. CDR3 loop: CSAGPSSRDTQYF. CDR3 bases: TGCAGTGCTGGTCCCTCGTCGAGAGATACGCAGTATTTT.

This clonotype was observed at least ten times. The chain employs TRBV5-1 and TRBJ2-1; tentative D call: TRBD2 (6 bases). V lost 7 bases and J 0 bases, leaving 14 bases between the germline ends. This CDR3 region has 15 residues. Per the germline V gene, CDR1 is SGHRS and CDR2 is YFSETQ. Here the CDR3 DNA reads TGCGCCAGCCAAGGACGGGAGAGCTCCTACAATGAGCAGTTCTTC. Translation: CASQGRESSYNEQFF.

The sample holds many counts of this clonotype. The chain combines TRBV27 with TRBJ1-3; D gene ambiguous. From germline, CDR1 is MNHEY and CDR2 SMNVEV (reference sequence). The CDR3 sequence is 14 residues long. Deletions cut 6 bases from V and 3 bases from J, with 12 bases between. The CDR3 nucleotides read TGTGCCAGCAGAGGGTTGGGGTTTGGAAACACCATATATTTT. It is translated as CASRGLGFGNTIYF.